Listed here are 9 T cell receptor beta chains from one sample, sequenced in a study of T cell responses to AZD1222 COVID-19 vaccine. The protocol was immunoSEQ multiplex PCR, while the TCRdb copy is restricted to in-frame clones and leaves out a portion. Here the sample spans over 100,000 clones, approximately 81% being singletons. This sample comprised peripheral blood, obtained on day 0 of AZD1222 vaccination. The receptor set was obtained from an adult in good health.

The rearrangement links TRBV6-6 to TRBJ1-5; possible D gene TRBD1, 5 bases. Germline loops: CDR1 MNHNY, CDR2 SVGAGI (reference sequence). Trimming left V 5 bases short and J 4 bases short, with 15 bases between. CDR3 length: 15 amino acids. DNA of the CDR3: TGTGCCAGCAGTAACGGGGGGGACTGGAATCAGCCCCAGCATTTT. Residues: CASSNGGDWNQPQHF.

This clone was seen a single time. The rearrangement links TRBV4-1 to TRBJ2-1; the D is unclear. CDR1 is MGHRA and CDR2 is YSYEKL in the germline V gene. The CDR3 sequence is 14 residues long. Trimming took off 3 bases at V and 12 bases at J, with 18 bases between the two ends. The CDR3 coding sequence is TGCGCCAGCAGCCATCCGGGTTCCTTGATGTGGCAGTTCTTC. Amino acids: CASSHPGSLMWQFF.

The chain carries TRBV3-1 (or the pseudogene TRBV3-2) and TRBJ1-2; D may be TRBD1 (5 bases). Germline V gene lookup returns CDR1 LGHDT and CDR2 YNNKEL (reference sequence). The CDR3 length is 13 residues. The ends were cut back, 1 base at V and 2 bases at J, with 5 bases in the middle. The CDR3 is CASSQGQNYGYTF. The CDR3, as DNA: TGTGCCAGCAGCCAAGGACAGAACTATGGCTACACCTTC.

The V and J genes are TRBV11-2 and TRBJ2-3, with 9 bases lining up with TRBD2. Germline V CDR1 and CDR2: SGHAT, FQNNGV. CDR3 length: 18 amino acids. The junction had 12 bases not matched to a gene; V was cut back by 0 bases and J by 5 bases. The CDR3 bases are TGTGCCAGCAGCTTAGATTCTAGGGTAGCGGGAGCTGTAGATACGCAGTATTTT. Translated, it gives CASSLDSRVAGAVDTQYF.

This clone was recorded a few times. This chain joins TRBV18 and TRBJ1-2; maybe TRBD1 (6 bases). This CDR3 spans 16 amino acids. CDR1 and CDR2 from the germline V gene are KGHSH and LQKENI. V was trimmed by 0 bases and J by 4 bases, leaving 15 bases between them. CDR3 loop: CASSPPQRTVIYGYTF. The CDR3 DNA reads TGTGCCAGCTCACCACCCCAAAGGACAGTCATCTATGGCTACACCTTC.

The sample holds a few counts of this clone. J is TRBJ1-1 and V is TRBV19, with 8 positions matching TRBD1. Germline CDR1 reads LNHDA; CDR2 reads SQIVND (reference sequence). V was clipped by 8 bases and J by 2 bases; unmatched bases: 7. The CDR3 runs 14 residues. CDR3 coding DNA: TGTGCCAGTCGGACAGGGTCCAGCAACACTGAAGCTTTCTTT. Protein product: CASRTGSSNTEAFF.

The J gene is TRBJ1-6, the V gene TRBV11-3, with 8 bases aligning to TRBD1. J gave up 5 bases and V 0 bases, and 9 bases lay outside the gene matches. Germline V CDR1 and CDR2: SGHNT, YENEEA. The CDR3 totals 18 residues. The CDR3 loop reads CASSLDASGGRNNSPLHF. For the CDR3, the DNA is TGTGCCAGCAGCTTAGACGCCTCAGGGGGCAGAAATAATTCACCCCTCCACTTT. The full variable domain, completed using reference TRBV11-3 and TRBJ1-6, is EAGVVQSPRYKIIEKKQPVAFWCNPISGHNTLYWYLQNLGQGPELLIRYENEEAVDDSQLPKDRFSAERLKGVDSTLKIQPAELGDSAVYLCASSLDASGGRNNSPLHFGNGTRLTVT.

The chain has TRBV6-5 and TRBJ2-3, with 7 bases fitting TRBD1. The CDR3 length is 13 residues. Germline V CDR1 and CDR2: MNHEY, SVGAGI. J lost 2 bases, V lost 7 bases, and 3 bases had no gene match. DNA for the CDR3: TGTGCCAGCACACAGGGGTACACAGATACGCAGTATTTT. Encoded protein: CASTQGYTDTQYF.

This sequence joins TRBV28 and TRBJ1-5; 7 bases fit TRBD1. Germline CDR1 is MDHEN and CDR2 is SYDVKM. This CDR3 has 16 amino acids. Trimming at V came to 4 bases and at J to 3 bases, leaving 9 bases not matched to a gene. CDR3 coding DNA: TGTGCCAGCAGTTCGAGATTGGGACAGAACAATCAGCCCCAGCATTTT. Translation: CASSSRLGQNNQPQHF.